A selection of T cell receptor beta chains follows, all from one sample in a study of T cell responses to AZD1222 COVID-19 vaccine. Using immunoSEQ multiplex PCR, the repertoire was profiled, and TCRdb retains in-frame clones only, with some absent. The sample has some 180,000 clones, over 85% seen once. This specimen was peripheral blood, taken 28 days after the second dose of the MenACWY control vaccine. Receptors were obtained from an adult who received the MenACWY meningococcal vaccine as a control. Each CDR3 is given with its conserved first and last residue. D genes are given only for firm matches.

V gene	D gene	CDR3 length	J gene	CDR3 protein	CDR3 DNA
TRBV5-4	TRBD1	14	TRBJ1-2	CASSSGQGASGYTF	TGTGCCAGCAGCTCGGGACAGGGGGCTTCTGGCTACACCTTC
TRBV19	TRBD2	18	TRBJ2-7	CASSHLGGSGGFRYEQYF	TGTGCCAGTAGCCATCTTGGGGGTAGCGGGGGATTCCGGTACGAGCAGTACTTC
TRBV18	.	12	TRBJ1-2	CASSPGDYGYTF	TGTGCCAGCTCACCAGGGGACTATGGCTACACCTTC
TRBV5-1	TRBD1	17	TRBJ1-6	CASSLALTRGQGSPLHF	TGCGCCAGCAGCTTGGCTTTGACGAGAGGACAGGGTTCACCCCTCCACTTT
TRBV7-2	.	14	TRBJ1-2	CASSLAQQNYGYTF	TGTGCCAGCAGCTTAGCGCAGCAGAACTATGGCTACACCTTC
TRBV18	.	13	TRBJ1-2	CASSRSRELGYTF	TGTGCCAGCTCAAGAAGTCGGGAATTGGGCTACACCTTC
TRBV18	TRBD1	14	TRBJ1-1	CASSPTGTNTEAFF	TGTGCCAGCTCACCGACAGGGACGAACACTGAAGCTTTCTTT
TRBV9	.	16	TRBJ1-2	CASSVALAFGDYGYTF	TGTGCCAGCAGCGTAGCCTTGGCGTTTGGGGACTATGGCTACACCTTC
TRBV28	TRBD1	15	TRBJ1-5	CASSLWDRTGQPQHF	TGTGCCAGCAGTTTATGGGACAGGACGGGTCAGCCCCAGCATTTT
TRBV19	.	16	TRBJ1-2	CASSSRTGASNYGYTF	TGTGCCAGTAGTAGCCGGACGGGAGCTTCTAACTATGGCTACACCTTC
TRBV7-2	TRBD1	18	TRBJ1-2	CASSPYISPGQGNYGYTF	TGTGCCAGCAGCCCTTATATATCCCCGGGACAGGGGAACTATGGCTACACCTTC
TRBV5-1	.	14	TRBJ1-4	CASSSRDPEEKLFF	TGCGCCAGCAGCTCCCGGGACCCCGAAGAAAAACTGTTTTTT
TRBV6-6	.	12	TRBJ1-5	CASSYNGPGQHF	TGTGCCAGCAGTTACAACGGACCCGGCCAGCATTTT
TRBV10-3	TRBD1	14	TRBJ1-5	CAISQGDGNQPQHF	TGTGCCATCAGTCAGGGGGATGGCAATCAGCCCCAGCATTTT
TRBV4-2	TRBD2	17	TRBJ2-3	CASSQELAGLPADTQYF	TGTGCCAGCAGCCAGGAACTAGCGGGGCTCCCCGCAGATACGCAGTATTTT
TRBV7-2	.	16	TRBJ1-6	CASSLARGADNSPLHF	TGTGCCAGCAGCTTAGCGCGAGGAGCAGATAATTCACCCCTCCACTTT
TRBV5-1	.	14	TRBJ1-3	CASRADNSGNTIYF	TGCGCCAGCAGGGCCGACAACTCTGGAAACACCATATATTTT
TRBV10-3	.	13	TRBJ1-1	CASALGMDTEAFF	TGTGCCAGCGCGCTGGGAATGGACACTGAAGCTTTCTTT
TRBV7-6	.	11	TRBJ2-7	CASSFRSEQYF	TGTGCCAGCAGCTTCCGGTCCGAGCAGTACTTC
TRBV23-1	.	16	TRBJ1-2	CASSQSPAGEEYGYTF	TGCGCCAGCAGTCAATCGCCCGCGGGGGAAGAGTATGGCTACACCTTC
TRBV11-2	TRBD2	16	TRBJ2-3	CASSVGLAGPTDTQYF	TGTGCCAGCAGCGTCGGACTAGCGGGGCCCACAGATACGCAGTATTTT
TRBV24-1	.	14	TRBJ1-2	CATSDQRRGGGYTF	TGTGCCACCAGTGACCAGAGGCGGGGAGGGGGCTACACCTTC
TRBV28	.	15	TRBJ1-5	CASSARQGSNQPQHF	TGTGCCAGCAGTGCACGGCAGGGAAGCAATCAGCCCCAGCATTTT
TRBV28	TRBD1	19	TRBJ1-5	CASSSGQGAVWASNQPQHF	TGTGCCAGCAGTTCCGGACAGGGGGCCGTCTGGGCTAGCAATCAGCCCCAGCATTTT